Shown below are 23 T cell receptor beta chains from a single sample sequenced in a study of cytotoxic CD8 clonotypes in ibrutinib-treated CLL. Sequencing was performed with immunoSEQ multiplex PCR; in TCRdb, only in-frame clones are kept and a portion is missing. Counted here are approximately 50,000 clones, nearly 55% occurring once; the ten biggest clones make up approximately 24%. Sequences were derived from PBMCs, sampled at disease progression, from a patient treated with ibrutinib. All receptors derive from a human donor with chronic lymphocytic leukemia.

This rearrangement joins TRBV20-1 to TRBJ2-7; D uncertain. CDR3 length: 11 amino acids. V was trimmed by 4 bases and J by 1 base, leaving 5 bases between them. CDR1 DFQATT and CDR2 SNEGSKA come from the germline V gene (reference sequence). In nucleotides, the CDR3 is TGCAGTGCTACCTTTTCCTACGAGCAGTACTTC. It is translated as CSATFSYEQYF.

This clone was recorded once. V usage is TRBV18 and J usage is TRBJ2-3; D is perhaps TRBD1 or TRBD2 (5 bases each). The germline gives CDR1 KGHSH, CDR2 LQKENI. CDR3 size: 13 residues. V lost 6 bases and J 6 bases, leaving 13 bases between the germline ends. DNA of the CDR3: TGTGCCAGCTCCCCCTGGGGGAGTGATACGCAGTATTTT. Translating gives CASSPWGSDTQYF.

The sample holds a few counts of this clone. The rearrangement uses TRBV7-2 and TRBJ2-5; D uncertain. The V end lost 5 bases, the J end lost 5 bases, and 18 bases lay between the germline ends. Germline V gene lookup returns CDR1 SGHTA and CDR2 FQGNSA. CDR3 size: 15 residues. CDR3 amino acids: CASSQLARREETQYF. DNA of the CDR3: TGTGCCAGCAGCCAATTAGCTCGTCGTGAGGAGACCCAGTACTTC. Full variable domain (remainder filled in from reference TRBV7-2 and TRBJ2-5): GAGVSQSPSNKVTEKGKDVELRCDPISGHTALYWYRQSLGQGLEFLIYFQGNSAPDKSGLPSDRFSAERTGGSVSTLTIQRTQQEDSAVYLCASSQLARREETQYFGPGTRLLVL.

In its sample, this clone was seen a few times. The rearrangement uses TRBV27 and TRBJ1-5, with D maybe TRBD1 (5 bases). V was cut by 5 bases and J by 4 bases, with 12 bases left in between. The CDR3 is 14 residues long. Per the germline V gene, CDR1 is MNHEY and CDR2 is SMNVEV (reference sequence). The CDR3 region has the DNA TGTGCCAGCAGTGGCCCAGGGATAAATCAGCCCCAGCATTTT. Its translation: CASSGPGINQPQHF.

This clone was seen many times. This chain joins TRBV25-1 and TRBJ1-1; D uncertain. The CDR3 spans 13 residues. The germline V gene encodes CDR1 MGHDK and CDR2 SYGVNS. V lost 11 bases to trimming and J lost 3 bases, with 16 bases between them. The CDR3 loop reads CAARPGRDTEAFF. Here the CDR3 DNA reads TGTGCCGCGCGACCCGGGAGGGACACTGAAGCTTTCTTT.

This clone was observed a single time. V gene TRBV2 combines with J gene TRBJ2-5; D possibly corresponds to TRBD1 (5 bases). The CDR3 is made up of 14 amino acids. Germline values: CDR1 SNHLY, CDR2 FYNNEI. The V end lost 4 bases, the J end lost 5 bases, and 14 bases lay between the germline ends. The CDR3 reads CASSVQFPGETQYF. In nucleotides, the CDR3 is TGTGCCAGCAGTGTGCAGTTTCCAGGGGAGACCCAGTACTTC.

This clone was seen a few times. This chain connects TRBV30 to TRBJ2-7; D is unclear. The length of the CDR3 is 11 residues. V lost 2 bases and J lost 5, with 7 bases in between. CDR1 is GTSNPN, CDR2 SVGIG, per germline (reference sequence). CDR3 sequence: CAWSIANEQYF. CDR3 in DNA: TGTGCCTGGAGTATAGCAAACGAGCAGTACTTC.

The V and J genes are TRBV7-2 and TRBJ1-4; the match to TRBD1 covers 7 bases. The CDR3 has 14 residues. Germline-derived CDR1 and CDR2 are SGHTA and FQGNSA. The J segment lost 4 bases and the V segment lost 5 bases, leaving 4 bases of the junction unmatched. CDR3 nucleotide sequence: TGTGCCAGCAGCCGGGGGACAGTTAATGAAAAACTGTTTTTT. Its protein product is CASSRGTVNEKLFF.

V usage is TRBV15 and J usage is TRBJ2-6, with D uncertain. There are 12 residues in the CDR3. V shed 4 bases and J shed 2 bases, with 0 bases lying between them. CDR1 and CDR2 (germline): LNHNV, YYDKDF (reference sequence). In DNA form, the CDR3 reads TGTGCCACCAGCACTGGGGCCAACGTCCTGACTTTC. Its protein is CATSTGANVLTF.

The J gene is TRBJ2-7, the V gene TRBV6-5; D possibly corresponds to TRBD2 (5 bases). Germline-derived CDR1 and CDR2 are MNHEY and SVGAGI. V was clipped by 6 bases and J by 7 bases, with 19 bases between them. The CDR3 is 14 amino acids. The DNA of the CDR3 is TGTGCCAGCAGACTAGGCGGTCGGGTGGAAGAGCAGTACTTC. Its protein product is CASRLGGRVEEQYF.

The rearrangement uses TRBV27 and TRBJ1-1, with a possible D match to TRBD1 (5 bases). CDR3 length: 15 amino acids. The ends were cut back, 4 bases at V and 0 bases at J, with 12 bases in the middle. Germline CDR1 is MNHEY and CDR2 is SMNVEV (reference sequence). Here the CDR3 reads CASSYTGLLNTEAFF. CDR3 nucleotide sequence: TGTGCCAGCAGTTATACGGGACTGTTGAACACTGAAGCTTTCTTT.

The rearrangement joins TRBV5-6 to TRBJ2-2; D perhaps matches TRBD1 (6 bases). Germline V gene lookup returns CDR1 SGHDT and CDR2 YYEEEE. V was cut by 4 bases and J by 5 bases, with 18 bases left in between. The CDR3 length is 16 residues. The CDR3 sequence: CASSMWTAPRTGELFF. CDR3 sequence (DNA): TGTGCCAGCAGCATGTGGACAGCCCCGAGAACCGGGGAGCTGTTTTTT.

The rearrangement uses TRBV7-9 and TRBJ1-1; no clear D gene. The V gene lost 8 bases and the J gene lost 6 bases, with 13 bases spanning the gap. The germline CDR1 and CDR2 sequences are SEHNR and FQNEAQ (reference sequence). This CDR3 has 12 amino acids. The CDR3 bases are TGTGCCAGCGCGGATTATACCCCTGAAGCTTTCTTT. It encodes CASADYTPEAFF.

V gene TRBV9 combines with J gene TRBJ2-2, with 13 bases matching TRBD2. The CDR3 contains 17 residues. Trimming at V came to 0 bases and at J to 6 bases, leaving 5 bases not matched to a gene. Germline CDR1 SGDLS, CDR2 YYNGEE. The CDR3 loop reads CASSVGTSGRGSGELFF. The CDR3 DNA reads TGTGCCAGCAGCGTAGGGACTAGCGGGAGAGGGTCCGGGGAGCTGTTTTTT. Variable domain in full (rest from reference TRBV9 and TRBJ2-2): DSGVTQTPKHLITATGQRVTLRCSPRSGDLSVYWYQQSLDQGLQFLIQYYNGEERAKGNILERFSAQQFPDLHSELNLSSLELGDSALYFCASSVGTSGRGSGELFFGEGSRLTVL.

The chain links TRBV28 to TRBJ1-5; 7 bases align to TRBD1. The ends lost 2 bases at V and 2 bases at J; junction bases unmatched: 3. The germline CDR1 and CDR2 sequences are MDHEN and SYDVKM. The CDR3 covers 15 residues. CDR3: CASSLRQGRNQPQHF. Written as DNA, the CDR3 is TGTGCCAGCAGTTTACGACAGGGCCGCAATCAGCCCCAGCATTTT.

This clone turned up a few times. The J gene is TRBJ1-1, the V gene TRBV5-1, with TRBD1 identical over 8 bases. J was trimmed by 3 bases and V by 0 bases; bases with no gene match: 4. Looked up from germline, CDR1 is SGHRS and CDR2 is YFSETQ. The CDR3 has 15 amino acids. CDR3 DNA sequence: TGCGCCAGCAGCTTGGGAGGGACAGGATACACTGAAGCTTTCTTT. Its translation: CASSLGGTGYTEAFF.

This rearrangement joins TRBV11-2 to TRBJ2-6; D unclear. V lost 1 base to trimming and J lost 4 bases, with 2 bases between them. Germline CDR1 is SGHAT and CDR2 is FQNNGV. This CDR3 has 13 residues. The CDR3 bases are TGTGCCAGCAGCTTAGCCGGGGCCAACGTCCTGACTTTC. This sequence encodes CASSLAGANVLTF.

The chain has TRBV27 and TRBJ2-4; 16 nucleotides line up with TRBD2. V lost 6 bases, J lost 0 bases, and 2 bases stayed unmatched. Germline CDR1 is MNHEY and CDR2 is SMNVEV (reference sequence). The CDR3 is 17 residues long. CDR3 DNA sequence: TGTGCCAGCAGGGGACTAGCGGGAGGGCTAGCCAAAAACATTCAGTACTTC. This sequence encodes CASRGLAGGLAKNIQYF.

This rearrangement joins TRBV30 to TRBJ2-2; the D call may be TRBD1 or TRBD2 (5 bases each). This CDR3 region has 13 residues. Germline CDR1 GTSNPN, CDR2 SVGIG (reference sequence). V shed 2 bases and J shed 4 bases, with 8 bases lying between them. CDR3 protein: CAWSRGATGELFF. CDR3 nucleotides: TGTGCCTGGAGTAGGGGAGCCACCGGGGAGCTGTTTTTT.

CDR3 residues: CASSLPVWNNEQFF. The CDR3 nucleotides read TGCGCCAGCAGCCTTCCCGTATGGAACAATGAGCAGTTCTTC. The rearrangement links TRBV5-1 to TRBJ2-1; D not certain. Germline V gene sequence: CDR1 SGHRS, CDR2 YFSETQ. Trimming removed 4 bases at V and 5 bases at J, with 13 bases between. The CDR3 runs to 14 residues. The full variable domain, completed using reference TRBV5-1 and TRBJ2-1, is KAGVTQTPRYLIKTRGQQVTLSCSPISGHRSVSWYQQTPGQGLQFLFEYFSETQRNKGNFPGRFSGRQFSNSRSEMNVSTLELGDSALYLCASSLPVWNNEQFFGPGTRLTVL.

The CDR3 DNA follows: TGTGCCAGCTCACTTGTACCCACCGCCCGGATGTCTCAGCCCCAGCATTTT. Residues: CASSLVPTARMSQPQHF. This chain joins TRBV18 and TRBJ1-5, with no clear D. This CDR3 region has 17 residues. Germline loops: CDR1 KGHSH, CDR2 LQKENI. Deletions cut 4 bases from V and 6 bases from J, with 22 bases between.

This clone was observed a handful of times. The chain carries TRBV27 and TRBJ1-2, with unresolved D. Germline V lookup: CDR1 MNHEY, CDR2 SMNVEV (reference sequence). The ends were cut back, 1 base at V and 8 bases at J, with 8 bases in the middle. There are 12 residues in the CDR3. CDR3 DNA: TGTGCCAGCAGTTTATTAGGGCACGGCTACACCTTC. This encodes CASSLLGHGYTF.

This clone turned up a few times. The chain is built from TRBV2 and TRBJ1-5; no clear D gene. The germline gives CDR1 SNHLY, CDR2 FYNNEI. The CDR3 contains 12 residues. The V gene lost 7 bases and the J gene lost 6 bases, with 10 bases spanning the gap. CDR3 DNA sequence: TGTGCCAGCACACCCGGCAGTCAGCCCCAGCATTTT. Protein product: CASTPGSQPQHF.